The following is a T cell receptor (beta chain) sequence with its context. Its antigen is currently unknown. Some clones are missing from TCRdb's copy, which holds only in-frame ones; the method was immunoSEQ multiplex PCR. In the table there are tens of thousands of clones, 92% of which are singletons. The data are from a study of OX40 agonist ivuxolimab in advanced cancers. Overall study findings and caveats: Dose levels from 0.1 to 3.0 mg/kg saw CD4+ and CD8+ blood T cells expand clonally by week 6.

With V trimmed by 5 bases and J by 8 bases, 17 bases remained unmatched. Germline loops: CDR1 MNHNS, CDR2 SASEGT. The CDR3 spans 18 residues. The sequencing used CD4+ or CD8+ T cells sorted from blood, collected in a trial of the OX40 agonist ivuxolimab. The gene calls are TRBV6-1 and TRBJ1-4, with 10 bases lining up with TRBD1. The clonotype was recovered from an adult with an advanced solid tumor such as melanoma, head and neck, liver or kidney cancer. The DNA of the CDR3 is TGTGCCAGCAGTCAAGTAGACAGGGGGCAAGGAAGAAAGGAAAAACTGTTTTTT. It specifies CASSQVDRGQGRKEKLFF.